This T cell receptor beta chain was observed in a study of blood T cell repertoires in COVID-19. For the study at large: Researchers got acute and convalescent COVID-19 samples from the United States, Italy and Spain.

With 8 bases clipped from V and 5 bases from J, the junction kept 8 bases outside the gene matches. CDR1 and CDR2 (germline): SNHLY, FYNNEI. This CDR3 contains 13 residues. Methods used by the authors: Reference gene primer amplification gave nucleated cell count estimates. Profiled with immunoSEQ multiplex PCR; TCRdb holds only in-frame clones, not every one. D and trimming come from the DNA, and the V and J calls and clone size come from that table. The sample consists of 55,000 to 90,000 clones, roughly nine tenths of them appearing once. The sample taken for sequencing was peripheral blood. The rearrangement uses TRBV2 and TRBJ2-5, with 7 bases that match TRBD1. This clonotype was sampled from a woman aged 60-70 years with acute or convalescent COVID-19. The CDR3 loop reads CASGLGQFETQYF. The CDR3, as DNA: TGTGCCAGCGGCTTGGGACAGTTTGAGACCCAGTACTTC.